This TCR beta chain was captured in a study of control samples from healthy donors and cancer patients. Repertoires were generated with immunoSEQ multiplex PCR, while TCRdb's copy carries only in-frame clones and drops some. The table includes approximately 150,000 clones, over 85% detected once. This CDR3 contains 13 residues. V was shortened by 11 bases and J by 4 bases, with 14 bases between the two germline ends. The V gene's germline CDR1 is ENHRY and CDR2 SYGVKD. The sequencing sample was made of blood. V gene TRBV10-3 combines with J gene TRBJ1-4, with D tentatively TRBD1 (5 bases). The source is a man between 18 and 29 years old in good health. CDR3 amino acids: CAHGQGDNEKLFF. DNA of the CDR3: TGTGCCCATGGCCAAGGGGATAATGAAAAACTGTTTTTT.